The subject of this entry is one T cell receptor beta chain. The antigen is undetermined. Investigators reverse transcribed all isolated RNA, so they sequenced expressed TCRB transcripts. Generated by immunoSEQ multiplex PCR, the TCRdb table keeps only in-frame clones and is missing some. The table includes 300,000 to 350,000 clones, 9.3% detected once. Trimming shortened V by 7 bases and J by 3 bases, and 13 bases separated the two germline ends. The V gene's germline CDR1 is SGHTA and CDR2 FQGNSA. The CDR3 loop spans 15 amino acids. The sample belongs to a study of beta chain features in type 1 diabetes. Study results and limitations: In every one of the four CD4+ subsets, TCRB CDR3s were moderately but significantly shorter in Type 1 diabetes patients.

The chain is built from TRBV7-2 and TRBJ1-6; no reliable D call. Source material: central memory CD4+ T cells from blood. The clonotype comes from a young man with type 1 diabetes. The DNA for the CDR3 is TGTGCCAGCACCTCACTTCCCGACTATAATTCACCCCTCCACTTT. This encodes CASTSLPDYNSPLHF. The full variable domain, rest sourced from reference TRBV7-2 and TRBJ1-6, is GAGVSQSPSNKVTEKGKDVELRCDPISGHTALYWYRQSLGQGLEFLIYFQGNSAPDKSGLPSDRFSAERTGGSVSTLTIQRTQQEDSAVYLCASTSLPDYNSPLHFGNGTRLTVT.